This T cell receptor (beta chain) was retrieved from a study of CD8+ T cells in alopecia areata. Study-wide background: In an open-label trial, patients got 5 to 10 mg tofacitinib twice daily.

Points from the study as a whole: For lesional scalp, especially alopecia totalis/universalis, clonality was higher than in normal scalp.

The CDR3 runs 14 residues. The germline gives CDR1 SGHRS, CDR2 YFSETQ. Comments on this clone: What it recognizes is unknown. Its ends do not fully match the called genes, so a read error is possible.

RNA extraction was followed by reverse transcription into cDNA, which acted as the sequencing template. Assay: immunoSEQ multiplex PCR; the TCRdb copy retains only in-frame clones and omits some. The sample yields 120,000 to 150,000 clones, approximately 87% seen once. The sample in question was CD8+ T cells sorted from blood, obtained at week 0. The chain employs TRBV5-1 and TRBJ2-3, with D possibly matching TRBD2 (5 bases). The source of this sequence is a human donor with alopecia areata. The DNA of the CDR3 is TGCGCCAGCAGTTTGGGGAGCGGCACAGATACGCAGTATTTT. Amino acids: CASSLGSGTDTQYF.